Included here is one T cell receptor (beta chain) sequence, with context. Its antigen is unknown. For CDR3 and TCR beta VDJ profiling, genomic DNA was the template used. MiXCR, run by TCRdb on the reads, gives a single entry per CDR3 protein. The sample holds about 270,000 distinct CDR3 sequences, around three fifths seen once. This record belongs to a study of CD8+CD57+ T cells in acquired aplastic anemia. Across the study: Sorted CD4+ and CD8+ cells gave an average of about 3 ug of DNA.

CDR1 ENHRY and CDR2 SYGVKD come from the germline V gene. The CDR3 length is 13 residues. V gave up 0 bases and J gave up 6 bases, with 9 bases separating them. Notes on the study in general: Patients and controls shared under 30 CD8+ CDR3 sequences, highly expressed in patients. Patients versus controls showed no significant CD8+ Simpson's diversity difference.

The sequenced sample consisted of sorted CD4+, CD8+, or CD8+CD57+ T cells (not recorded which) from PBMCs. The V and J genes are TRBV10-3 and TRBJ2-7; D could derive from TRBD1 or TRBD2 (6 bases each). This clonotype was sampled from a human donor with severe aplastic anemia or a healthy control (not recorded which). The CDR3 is CAISESKGGEQYF. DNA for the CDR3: TGTGCCATCAGTGAGTCTAAGGGGGGCGAGCAGTACTTC.